The 5 T cell receptor beta chains in this list originate from one sample, sequenced in a study of technical replicates of blood from a handful of donors. Libraries were prepared by immunoSEQ multiplex PCR; TCRdb keeps only in-frame clonotypes and omits some of them. The sample has about 100,000 clones; under 96% are singletons. Material for sequencing was T cells isolated from PBMCs. The receptors derive from a human donor in good health.

The genes are TRBV10-1 and TRBJ1-2; D possibly corresponds to TRBD1 (5 bases). V shed 3 bases and J shed 4 bases, with 9 bases lying between them. Germline V CDR1 and CDR2: WNHNN, SYGVQD (reference sequence). This CDR3 has 13 amino acids. In DNA form, the CDR3 reads TGCGCCAGCAGTGATGACAGATTCTATGGCTACACCTTC. This translates into CASSDDRFYGYTF.

This clone was observed a single time. This chain links TRBV6-4 with TRBJ1-2; D possibly corresponds to TRBD1 (6 bases). The CDR3 loop spans 15 amino acids. V was shortened by 5 bases and J by 0 bases, with 13 bases between the two germline ends. Germline values: CDR1 MRHNA, CDR2 SNTAGT. The CDR3 loop is CASSLTTGSNYGYTF. The CDR3, as DNA: TGTGCCAGCAGTTTAACGACAGGTTCTAACTATGGCTACACCTTC.

This sequence joins TRBV28 and TRBJ2-3; no clear D gene. V lost 5 bases and J 2 bases, leaving 5 bases between the germline ends. Germline CDR1 is MDHEN and CDR2 is SYDVKM. This CDR3 spans 12 amino acids. CDR3 nucleotides: TGTGCCAGCAGTCAAAACACAGATACGCAGTATTTT. It specifies CASSQNTDTQYF. The whole variable domain, filled in from reference TRBV28 and TRBJ2-3, reads DVKVTQSSRYLVKRTGEKVFLECVQDMDHENMFWYRQDPGLGLRLIYFSYDVKMKEKGDIPEGYSVSREKKERFSLILESASTNQTSMYLCASSQNTDTQYFGPGTRLTVL.

The rearrangement joins TRBV2 to TRBJ2-7; no clear D gene. Germline V CDR1 and CDR2: SNHLY, FYNNEI. The CDR3 is made up of 10 amino acids. Trimming shortened V by 5 bases and J by 9 bases, and 8 bases separated the two germline ends. Written as DNA, the CDR3 is TGTGCCAGCAGTCGAACCGGGCAGTACTTC. It specifies CASSRTGQYF.

The CDR3, as DNA: TGTGCCAGCAGTGGCCTCCGGGACAGGGGGCCCTACGAGCAGTACTTC. Translation gives CASSGLRDRGPYEQYF. This sequence joins TRBV2 and TRBJ2-7; 12 bases are shared with TRBD1. Germline loops: CDR1 SNHLY, CDR2 FYNNEI. CDR3 length equals 16 residues. The V segment lost 4 bases and the J segment 2 bases; nucleotides outside the gene matches: 6.